Below are 21 T cell receptor beta chains sequenced from a single sample in a study of graft-versus-host responses after intestinal transplantation. Data came from immunoSEQ multiplex PCR; TCRdb stores just in-frame clones and leaves some out. The sample includes tens of thousands of clones, 75% to 90% seen only once; the top ten take around 3.2%. The material sequenced was PBMCs, taken 1070 days after transplant. The receptor set was obtained from a human patient who received an intestinal transplant, so some T cells may come from the graft donor.

This rearrangement joins TRBV28 to TRBJ2-7; 10 bases match TRBD2. Germline V gene data show CDR1 as MDHEN and CDR2 as SYDVKM. The CDR3 runs to 11 residues. Trimming took 3 bases from V and 11 from J; bases not matched to a gene: 1. CDR3 amino acids: CASSFGTSEYF. In DNA, the CDR3 is TGTGCCAGCAGTTTTGGGACTAGCGAGTACTTC.

The chain is built from TRBV27 and TRBJ2-7; D is perhaps TRBD1 (5 bases). The CDR3 loop spans 13 amino acids. Germline lookup yields CDR1 MNHEY and CDR2 SMNVEV (reference sequence). V gave up 2 bases and J gave up 3 bases, with 8 bases separating them. DNA of the CDR3: TGTGCCAGCAGTTTACGACAGTTCTACGAGCAGTACTTC. Translated, it gives CASSLRQFYEQYF.

V and J are TRBV5-4 and TRBJ2-3, with 7 nucleotides matching TRBD2. Trimming cost V 2 bases and J 0 bases; bases outside gene matches: 6. CDR1 and CDR2 from the germline V gene are SGHNT and YYREEE (reference sequence). CDR3 size: 16 residues. The CDR3 sequence is CASSFGTGGSTDTQYF. The CDR3 DNA is TGTGCCAGCAGCTTTGGGACGGGAGGTAGCACAGATACGCAGTATTTT.

The rearrangement joins TRBV5-1 to TRBJ2-5, with D hard to call. The CDR3 is 12 amino acids. Trimming removed 3 bases from V and 4 bases from J, with 7 bases in between. Germline V gene data show CDR1 as SGHRS and CDR2 as YFSETQ. The CDR3 bases are TGCGCCAGCAGCTCAGTAGGAGAGACCCAGTACTTC. Its protein product is CASSSVGETQYF.

The chain couples TRBV9 to TRBJ2-6; D gene unclear. Germline V gives CDR1 SGDLS, CDR2 YYNGEE. With 0 bases removed from V and 12 bases from J, the gap between germline ends came to 7 bases. CDR3 length: 12 residues. In nucleotides, the CDR3 is TGTGCCAGCAGCGTAGGGGCAAGCGTCCTGACTTTC. It translates to CASSVGASVLTF.

The V and J genes are TRBV11-2 and TRBJ1-1, with D tentatively TRBD1 (5 bases). CDR3 length: 15 amino acids. Trimming shortened V by 5 bases and J by 2 bases, and 15 bases separated the two germline ends. Germline CDR1 SGHAT, CDR2 FQNNGV. In nucleotides, the CDR3 is TGTGCCAGCAGCCCATTGGCGCAGGGAAACACTGAAGCTTTCTTT. Protein product: CASSPLAQGNTEAFF.

This sequence joins TRBV7-8 and TRBJ2-7; perhaps TRBD2 as D (5 bases). Trimming shortened V by 1 base and J by 3 bases, and 10 bases separated the two germline ends. CDR3 length: 14 amino acids. Germline CDR1 reads SGHVS; CDR2 reads FQNEAQ. CDR3 amino acids: CASSLGGAGYEQYF. The CDR3, as DNA: TGTGCCAGCAGCTTAGGAGGCGCGGGCTACGAGCAGTACTTC.

The genes are TRBV18 and TRBJ1-4; D unresolved. The CDR3 runs 14 residues. The V end was cut by 1 base, the J end by 4 bases, with 7 bases between. CDR1 and CDR2 (germline): KGHSH, LQKENI. The CDR3 DNA is TGTGCCAGCTCACCACAGAGGGATAATGAAAAACTGTTTTTT. Encoded protein: CASSPQRDNEKLFF. Drawing the rest from reference TRBV18 and TRBJ1-4, the complete variable domain is NAGVMQNPRHLVRRRGQEARLRCSPMKGHSHVYWYRQLPEEGLKFMVYLQKENIIDESGMPKERFSAEFPKEGPSILRIQQVVRGDSAAYFCASSPQRDNEKLFFGSGTQLSVL.

The rearrangement uses TRBV19 and TRBJ2-3; D remains ambiguous. Germline CDR1 is LNHDA and CDR2 is SQIVND (reference sequence). The germline V and J ends were trimmed by 6 bases and 0 bases, with 13 bases remaining between them. The CDR3 totals 15 residues. CDR3 sequence reads: CASSLSFYSTDTQYF. The CDR3 DNA is TGTGCCAGTAGCCTTTCGTTTTACAGCACAGATACGCAGTATTTT. Full variable domain (remainder filled in from reference TRBV19 and TRBJ2-3): DGGITQSPKYLFRKEGQNVTLSCEQNLNHDAMYWYRQDPGQGLRLIYYSQIVNDFQKGDIAEGYSVSREKKESFPLTVTSAQKNPTAFYLCASSLSFYSTDTQYFGPGTRLTVL.

This chain joins TRBV5-1 and TRBJ2-2; 7 positions match TRBD2. The J segment lost 8 bases and the V segment lost 7 bases, leaving 14 bases of the junction unmatched. The CDR3 is 15 amino acids. Looked up from germline, CDR1 is SGHRS and CDR2 is YFSETQ. The CDR3 loop reads CASSLGGLGLGELFF. The CDR3 nucleotides are TGCGCCAGCTCCCTGGGAGGGCTGGGACTGGGGGAGCTGTTTTTT.

The genes are TRBV7-6 and TRBJ2-5; D remains unclear. CDR1 and CDR2 (germline): SGHVS, FNYEAQ. The CDR3 is 15 amino acids. With 5 bases removed from V and 4 bases from J, the gap between germline ends came to 17 bases. CDR3 DNA: TGTGCCAGCAGCCCTGAAGTAGCTCGCGGAGAGACCCAGTACTTC. Its protein is CASSPEVARGETQYF.

This rearrangement joins TRBV6-5 to TRBJ2-1; 7 nucleotides match TRBD2. After removal of 6 bases from V and 4 bases from J, the junction contained 9 bases not matched to a gene. Germline V gives CDR1 MNHEY, CDR2 SVGAGI. The CDR3 is 15 residues long. For the CDR3, the DNA is TGTGCCAGCAGACCTGGGACTACCCCTTACAATGAGCAGTTCTTC. Amino acids: CASRPGTTPYNEQFF.

Remarks on this clone: At one of its ends the junction is not consistent with the germline gene, which may arise from a read error. The chain carries TRBV7-7 and TRBJ2-5, with 14 bases aligning to TRBD2. The CDR3 sequence is 15 residues long. CDR1 is SSHAT and CDR2 is FNYEAQ in the germline V gene (reference sequence). The CDR3 reads CASSKTSGGAETQYF. In DNA form, the CDR3 reads TGTGCTAGCAGCAAGACTAGCGGGGGGGCAGAGACCCAGTACTTC. Variable domain in full (rest from reference TRBV7-7 and TRBJ2-5): GAGVSQSPRYKVTKRGQDVTLRCDPISSHATLYWYQQALGQGPEFLTYFNYEAQPDKSGLPSDRFSAERPEGSISTLTIQRTEQRDSAMYRCASSKTSGGAETQYFGPGTRLLVL.

About this clone: The sample holds other DNA sequences that translate to the same CDR3. The CDR3 is CASAPGHLNYEQYF. As DNA, the CDR3 is TGTGCCAGCGCACCGGGACACCTTAACTACGAGCAGTACTTC. The rearrangement links TRBV28 to TRBJ2-7; D perhaps matches TRBD1 (6 bases). This CDR3 is 14 amino acids long. With 8 bases removed from V and 3 bases from J, the gap between germline ends came to 17 bases. Germline lookup yields CDR1 MDHEN and CDR2 SYDVKM.

The chain links TRBV6-5 to TRBJ2-2; tentatively, D is TRBD1 (6 bases). Germline V gene data show CDR1 as MNHEY and CDR2 as SVGAGI. V shed 1 base and J shed 4 bases, with 7 bases lying between them. The CDR3 spans 14 residues. CDR3 in amino acids: CASSYLDSTGELFF. CDR3 nucleotides: TGTGCCAGCAGTTACTTGGACAGCACCGGGGAGCTGTTTTTT.

With respect to this clone: The junction departs from germline at one end; a sequencing error may be responsible. V gene TRBV27 combines with J gene TRBJ2-1; TRBD2 is a possible D gene (5 bases). The CDR3 extends over 13 amino acids. Germline V gene data show CDR1 as MNHEY and CDR2 as SMNVEV (reference sequence). The CDR3 DNA is TGTGCCAGCAGTTTACCGGGGTACAGTGAGCAGTTCTTC. This gives the protein CASSLPGYSEQFF.

The CDR3 spells CAISANSGRVADSYEQYF. The DNA of the CDR3 is TGTGCCATCAGTGCAAATTCCGGGAGGGTGGCAGACTCCTACGAGCAGTACTTC. This sequence joins TRBV10-3 and TRBJ2-7; the match to TRBD2 covers 8 bases. The ends lost 4 bases at V and 0 bases at J; junction bases unmatched: 14. Germline V CDR1 and CDR2: ENHRY, SYGVKD. The CDR3 extends over 18 amino acids.

CDR3 bases: TGCGCCAGCAGGGTGAGGGGGGGTACACCTCCTAGCACAGATACGCAGTATTTT. Encoded protein: CASRVRGGTPPSTDTQYF. The chain couples TRBV23-1 to TRBJ2-3, with D maybe TRBD2 (7 bases). TRBV23-1 is an open reading frame whose function is uncertain. Trimming pared 6 bases from V and 0 bases from J, leaving 22 bases between. The CDR3 runs to 18 residues.

V and J are TRBV30 and TRBJ1-4, with D unresolved. The ends were cut back, 0 bases at V and 8 bases at J, with 13 bases in the middle. Germline V CDR1 and CDR2: GTSNPN, SVGIG (reference sequence). The CDR3 has 14 residues. The CDR3 region is CAWSVPELGEKLFF. The CDR3 coding sequence is TGTGCCTGGAGTGTACCCGAGTTAGGAGAAAAACTGTTTTTT. Combining the CDR3 with reference TRBV30 and TRBJ1-4 gives the whole variable domain SQTIHQWPATLVQPVGSPLSLECTVEGTSNPNLYWYRQAAGRGLQLLFYSVGIGQISSEVPQNLSASRPQDRQFILSSKKLLLSDSGFYLCAWSVPELGEKLFFGSGTQLSVL.

The count of this clone is one. CDR3 nucleotide sequence: TGTGCCAGCAGCTTAAAAGCCCTAAACAATGAGCAGTTCTTC. Amino acids: CASSLKALNNEQFF. This chain joins TRBV7-8 and TRBJ2-1; the D is unclear. The germline gives CDR1 SGHVS, CDR2 FQNEAQ. Trimming shortened V by 2 bases and J by 5 bases, and 10 bases separated the two germline ends. The CDR3 loop spans 14 amino acids. The entire variable domain, with the rest obtained from reference TRBV7-8 and TRBJ2-1, is as follows: GAGVSQSPRYKVAKRGQDVALRCDPISGHVSLFWYQQALGQGPEFLTYFQNEAQLDKSGLPSDRFFAERPEGSVSTLKIQRTQQEDSAVYLCASSLKALNNEQFFGPGTRLTVL.

This chain links TRBV6-1 with TRBJ2-5; D ambiguous. CDR3 size: 10 residues. Germline V gene lookup returns CDR1 MNHNS and CDR2 SASEGT. Trimming stripped 8 bases from V and 2 bases from J, with 3 bases between. The CDR3 is CASLQETQYF. The CDR3 coding sequence is TGTGCCAGCTTACAAGAGACCCAGTACTTC.